This is a list of T cell receptor beta chains from one sample in a study of shared clonotypes between healthy human individuals. Some clones are missing from TCRdb's copy, which holds only in-frame ones; the method was immunoSEQ multiplex PCR. The sample lists under 550,000 clones, about 96% seen once, with 0.06% in the top ten. The specimen was naive CD4+ T cells sorted from blood. These receptors were collected from a young woman in good health. Each CDR3 is given with its conserved first and last residue. The D gene is left open where the match is weak. Size tells how often a clone was seen (once, few, many) or the class of an expanded clone, and some rows leave it out.

j_call: TRBJ2-3; v_call: TRBV25-1; d_call: -; clone_size: -; cdr3_aa: CASSPPSTDTQYF; cdr3_nt: TGTGCCAGCAGCCCCCCTAGCACAGATACGCAGTATTTT
j_call: TRBJ1-1; v_call: TRBV6-1; d_call: -; clone_size: -; cdr3_aa: CASSEWGIGLNTEAFF; cdr3_nt: TGTGCCAGCAGTGAATGGGGTATTGGGTTAAACACTGAAGCTTTCTTT
j_call: TRBJ1-1; v_call: TRBV28; d_call: -; clone_size: -; cdr3_aa: CASSRTDTEAFF; cdr3_nt: TGTGCCAGCAGTCGGACAGACACTGAAGCTTTCTTT
j_call: TRBJ1-2; v_call: TRBV7-8; d_call: TRBD1; clone_size: once; cdr3_aa: CASSPTPTGYGYTF; cdr3_nt: TGTGCCAGCAGCCCCACACCGACAGGGTACGGCTACACCTTC
j_call: TRBJ2-7; v_call: TRBV15; d_call: TRBD1; clone_size: -; cdr3_aa: CATSRDRVGQGSYEQYF; cdr3_nt: TGTGCCACCAGCAGAGATCGGGTGGGACAGGGTAGTTACGAGCAGTACTTC
j_call: TRBJ2-5; v_call: TRBV7-7; d_call: -; clone_size: -; cdr3_aa: CASSLGARDHQETQYF; cdr3_nt: TGTGCCAGCAGCTTAGGGGCCCGGGACCACCAAGAGACCCAGTACTTC
j_call: TRBJ1-5; v_call: TRBV28; d_call: -; clone_size: -; cdr3_aa: CASSPKFSNQPQHF; cdr3_nt: TGTGCCAGCAGTCCGAAGTTTTCAAATCAGCCCCAGCATTTT
j_call: TRBJ2-7; v_call: TRBV19; d_call: TRBD1; clone_size: -; cdr3_aa: CASSIDAGTASYEQYF; cdr3_nt: TGTGCCAGTAGTATCGATGCCGGGACAGCCTCCTACGAGCAGTACTTC
j_call: TRBJ2-7; v_call: TRBV2; d_call: TRBD1; clone_size: -; cdr3_aa: CASRDRSYEQYF; cdr3_nt: TGTGCCAGCAGGGACAGGAGTTACGAGCAGTACTTC
j_call: TRBJ2-3; v_call: TRBV28; d_call: TRBD1; clone_size: -; cdr3_aa: CASSDMGQGVQDTQYF; cdr3_nt: TGTGCCAGCAGCGATATGGGACAGGGGGTTCAAGATACGCAGTATTTT
j_call: TRBJ2-1; v_call: TRBV4-1; d_call: -; clone_size: -; cdr3_aa: CASSQGWPTGHNEQFF; cdr3_nt: TGCGCCAGCAGCCAAGGGTGGCCGACGGGCCACAATGAGCAGTTCTTC
j_call: TRBJ2-7; v_call: TRBV5-4; d_call: -; clone_size: -; cdr3_aa: CASSLIGARDRSYEQYF; cdr3_nt: TGTGCCAGCAGCTTGATAGGGGCCCGAGATCGGTCCTACGAGCAGTACTTC
j_call: TRBJ1-1; v_call: TRBV5-1; d_call: -; clone_size: -; cdr3_aa: CASRFILEGGTEAFF; cdr3_nt: TGCGCCAGCAGGTTTATACTGGAGGGGGGCACTGAAGCTTTCTTT
j_call: TRBJ2-5; v_call: TRBV5-1; d_call: -; clone_size: -; cdr3_aa: CASSLGTAGAGLETQYF; cdr3_nt: TGCGCCAGCAGCTTGGGGACCGCTGGGGCGGGTTTAGAGACCCAGTACTTC
j_call: TRBJ1-1; v_call: TRBV27; d_call: TRBD1; clone_size: -; cdr3_aa: CASTPLPSSDRVNTEAFF; cdr3_nt: TGTGCCAGCACCCCACTTCCCTCCTCGGACAGGGTGAACACTGAAGCTTTCTTT
j_call: TRBJ1-1; v_call: TRBV27; d_call: -; clone_size: once; cdr3_aa: CASSHPGTEAFF; cdr3_nt: TGTGCCAGCAGTCACCCAGGGACTGAAGCTTTCTTT
j_call: TRBJ2-3; v_call: TRBV6-4; d_call: -; clone_size: -; cdr3_aa: CASRAQGSDTQYF; cdr3_nt: TGTGCCAGCAGGGCCCAGGGGTCAGATACGCAGTATTTT
j_call: TRBJ2-7; v_call: TRBV7-9; d_call: -; clone_size: few; cdr3_aa: CASSHWGAEQYF; cdr3_nt: TGTGCCAGCAGCCACTGGGGGGCCGAGCAGTACTTC
j_call: TRBJ2-1; v_call: TRBV5-5; d_call: -; clone_size: -; cdr3_aa: CASSLVTGSYNEQFF; cdr3_nt: TGTGCCAGCAGCTTGGTGACCGGGAGCTACAATGAGCAGTTCTTC
j_call: TRBJ2-7; v_call: TRBV18; d_call: TRBD2; clone_size: once; cdr3_aa: CASSYTSGRIYEQYF; cdr3_nt: TGTGCCAGCTCGTATACTAGCGGGAGAATTTACGAGCAGTACTTC
j_call: TRBJ2-7; v_call: TRBV25-1; d_call: TRBD1; clone_size: -; cdr3_aa: CASSGTPGQALSHEQYF; cdr3_nt: TGTGCCAGCAGTGGTACTCCGGGACAGGCGCTCTCGCACGAGCAGTACTTC
j_call: TRBJ2-2; v_call: TRBV9; d_call: TRBD1; clone_size: -; cdr3_aa: CASSPSGGHTGELFF; cdr3_nt: TGTGCCAGCAGCCCCTCAGGGGGCCACACCGGGGAGCTGTTTTTT
j_call: TRBJ2-7; v_call: TRBV29-1; d_call: TRBD2; clone_size: -; cdr3_aa: CSVGLAGGHSYEQYF; cdr3_nt: TGCAGCGTTGGACTAGCGGGAGGACATTCCTACGAGCAGTACTTC
j_call: TRBJ2-1; v_call: TRBV5-1; d_call: TRBD1; clone_size: -; cdr3_aa: CASSVGQGIPYNEQFF; cdr3_nt: TGCGCCAGCAGCGTGGGACAGGGAATTCCGTACAATGAGCAGTTCTTC
j_call: TRBJ2-7; v_call: TRBV28; d_call: -; clone_size: -; cdr3_aa: CASSSSGEGAGYEQYF; cdr3_nt: TGTGCCAGCAGTTCGTCCGGGGAGGGGGCAGGCTACGAGCAGTACTTC
j_call: TRBJ2-3; v_call: TRBV18; d_call: TRBD2; clone_size: -; cdr3_aa: CASSQGLVLADTQYF; cdr3_nt: TGTGCCAGCTCACAGGGACTAGTCTTAGCAGATACGCAGTATTTT
j_call: TRBJ1-2; v_call: TRBV30; d_call: -; clone_size: once; cdr3_aa: CAWSVRGGTGYTF; cdr3_nt: TGTGCCTGGAGTGTACGGGGGGGCACTGGCTACACCTTC
j_call: TRBJ1-1; v_call: TRBV6-6; d_call: TRBD1; clone_size: -; cdr3_aa: CASTYRGRRVEAFF; cdr3_nt: TGTGCCAGCACCTACAGGGGGCGCCGGGTCGAAGCTTTCTTT
j_call: TRBJ2-3; v_call: TRBV19; d_call: TRBD1; clone_size: -; cdr3_aa: CASKRTGRGYTDTQYF; cdr3_nt: TGTGCCAGTAAAAGGACAGGGAGAGGGTACACAGATACGCAGTATTTT
j_call: TRBJ2-1; v_call: TRBV5-1; d_call: -; clone_size: -; cdr3_aa: CASNPNGGSADNEQFF; cdr3_nt: TGCGCCAGCAACCCCAACGGGGGTAGCGCAGACAATGAGCAGTTCTTC
j_call: TRBJ2-5; v_call: TRBV10-3; d_call: -; clone_size: -; cdr3_aa: CATAGPQETQYF; cdr3_nt: TGTGCCACGGCGGGCCCCCAAGAGACCCAGTACTTC
j_call: TRBJ1-1; v_call: TRBV19; d_call: -; clone_size: -; cdr3_aa: CASSPTQNTEAFF; cdr3_nt: TGTGCCAGTAGTCCAACACAGAACACTGAAGCTTTCTTT
j_call: TRBJ2-4; v_call: TRBV18; d_call: TRBD2; clone_size: -; cdr3_aa: CASSPPGLAGGPGNIQYF; cdr3_nt: TGTGCCAGCTCACCACCGGGACTAGCGGGAGGGCCGGGAAACATTCAGTACTTC
j_call: TRBJ2-3; v_call: TRBV7-9; d_call: TRBD1; clone_size: -; cdr3_aa: CASSLGTGYTDTQYF; cdr3_nt: TGTGCCAGCAGCTTAGGGACAGGTTACACAGATACGCAGTATTTT
j_call: TRBJ2-7; v_call: TRBV5-1; d_call: -; clone_size: -; cdr3_aa: CASSLEASRIREQYF; cdr3_nt: TGCGCCAGCAGCTTGGAGGCCTCCCGGATCCGCGAGCAGTACTTC
j_call: TRBJ2-7; v_call: TRBV18; d_call: -; clone_size: -; cdr3_aa: CASSPQWVHHEQYF; cdr3_nt: TGTGCCAGCTCCCCCCAGTGGGTACATCACGAGCAGTACTTC
j_call: TRBJ1-5; v_call: TRBV7-8; d_call: TRBD1; clone_size: -; cdr3_aa: CASSLRRQGGQPQHF; cdr3_nt: TGTGCCAGCAGCTTAAGAAGACAGGGAGGTCAGCCCCAGCATTTT
j_call: TRBJ2-2; v_call: TRBV4-2; d_call: TRBD2; clone_size: -; cdr3_aa: CASRASSGRKDTGELFF; cdr3_nt: TGTGCCAGCAGGGCAAGCAGCGGGAGAAAGGACACCGGGGAGCTGTTTTTT
j_call: TRBJ2-7; v_call: TRBV19; d_call: -; clone_size: -; cdr3_aa: CASSTGQPYEQYF; cdr3_nt: TGTGCCAGTTCCACGGGACAACCCTACGAGCAGTACTTC
j_call: TRBJ1-4; v_call: TRBV7-9; d_call: TRBD1; clone_size: -; cdr3_aa: CASSLALYRGKQDEKLFF; cdr3_nt: TGTGCCAGCAGCTTAGCGTTGTACAGGGGGAAGCAGGATGAAAAACTGTTTTTT